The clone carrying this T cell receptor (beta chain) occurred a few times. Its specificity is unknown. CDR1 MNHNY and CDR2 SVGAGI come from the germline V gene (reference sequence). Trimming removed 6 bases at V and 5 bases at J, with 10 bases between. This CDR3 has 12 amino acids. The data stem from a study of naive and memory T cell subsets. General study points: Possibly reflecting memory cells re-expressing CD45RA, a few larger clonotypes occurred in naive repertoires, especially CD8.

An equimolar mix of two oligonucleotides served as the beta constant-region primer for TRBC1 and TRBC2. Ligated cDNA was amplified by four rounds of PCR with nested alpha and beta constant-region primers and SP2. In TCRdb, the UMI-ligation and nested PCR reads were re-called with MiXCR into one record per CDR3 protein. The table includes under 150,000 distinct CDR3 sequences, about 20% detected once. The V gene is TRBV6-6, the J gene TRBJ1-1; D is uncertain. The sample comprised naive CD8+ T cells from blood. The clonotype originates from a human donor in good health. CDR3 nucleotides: TGTGCCAGCAGCCCCTCGGGGACTGAAGCTTTCTTT. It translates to CASSPSGTEAFF.